The rows below give T cell receptor beta chains drawn from one sample of a study of identical twins. Each CDR3 protein is one row after TCRdb ran MiXCR on the 5' RACE reads. The sample includes about 220,000 distinct CDR3 sequences, 7.5% of them seen just once. This sample also belongs to another study, concerning yellow fever vaccine responses in identical twins.

Sample: CD8+ T cells sorted from blood. The receptors here all came from a woman aged 18-35 years in good health. Both conserved end residues are part of each CDR3. Fields, in order: V gene, clone size, D gene, J gene, CDR3 length, CDR3 DNA, CDR3 protein. The D gene is left open where the match is weak. The size entry is marked missing in some rows and otherwise reads once, few, many or a size class.

TRBV2	NA	NA	TRBJ1-2	12	TGTGCCAGCATAGGAGACAGATATGGCTACACCTTC	CASIGDRYGYTF
TRBV7-9	few	NA	TRBJ2-2	16	TGTGCCAGCAGCCAAGGAAGGGGACGGAGCATCGGGGAGCTGTTTTTT	CASSQGRGRSIGELFF
TRBV7-8	few	NA	TRBJ2-4	14	TGTGCCAGCAGTCCCAGGGTTGGCGGAAACATTCAGTACTTC	CASSPRVGGNIQYF
TRBV5-6	NA	TRBD1	TRBJ2-7	14	TGTGCCAGCAGCGCAACAGGGGACCTCTACGAGCAGTACTTC	CASSATGDLYEQYF
TRBV6-1	NA	TRBD2	TRBJ2-1	15	TGTGCCACCACCTTGGACGGCGGGGGGAGGGATGAGCAGTTCTTC	CATTLDGGGRDEQFF
TRBV11-2	NA	TRBD1	TRBJ1-6	18	TGTGCCAGCAGCACGGGACAGGGATTCGGGCTTTACAATTCACCCCTCCACTTT	CASSTGQGFGLYNSPLHF
TRBV7-9	NA	NA	TRBJ1-1	14	TGTGCCAGCAGTCCCGGGGGGGAAGGCTCTGAAGCTTTCTTT	CASSPGGEGSEAFF
TRBV27	many	NA	TRBJ2-4	14	TGTGCCAGCAGTTTTGGGGGAGCCAAAAACATTCAGTACTTC	CASSFGGAKNIQYF
TRBV28	many	NA	TRBJ2-2	15	TGTGCCAGCAGCCTTCGAGGGCTGAACACCGGGGAGCTGTTTTTT	CASSLRGLNTGELFF
TRBV20-1	few	NA	TRBJ2-1	15	TGCAGTGCTAGAGATTGGAGGGAGGTCGACAATGAGCAGTTCTTC	CSARDWREVDNEQFF
TRBV11-2	few	NA	TRBJ2-5	14	TGTGCCAGCAGCCCATGGGGAAGTACGGAGACCCAGTACTTC	CASSPWGSTETQYF
TRBV4-2	many	NA	TRBJ2-2	17	TGTGCCAGCAGCCAGTACGGAGGGACCCTGAGCACCGGGGAGCTGTTTTTT	CASSQYGGTLSTGELFF
TRBV7-6	NA	NA	TRBJ1-5	15	TGTGCCAGCAGCTTAGGTCTGGGCAGCAATCAGCCCCAGCATTTT	CASSLGLGSNQPQHF
TRBV12-3/TRBV12-4	NA	TRBD1	TRBJ2-1	16	TGTGCCAGCAGTTTCTCTCGGGACAGAGTCTACAATGAGCAGTTCTTC	CASSFSRDRVYNEQFF
TRBV7-3	few	TRBD2	TRBJ2-2	17	TGTGCCAGCAGCTTATACCCCGGGGGGGTTGACACCGGGGAGCTGTTTTTT	CASSLYPGGVDTGELFF
TRBV25-1	few	NA	TRBJ1-3	12	TGTGCCAGCAGTCAAGGGAGACACACCATATATTTT	CASSQGRHTIYF
TRBV11-2	few	TRBD1	TRBJ2-5	15	TGTGCCAGCAGCTCCTGGCAGGGGGTTCAAGAGACCCAGTACTTC	CASSSWQGVQETQYF
TRBV14	few	TRBD2	TRBJ2-1	19	TGTGCCAGCAGCCCCTTAAGGTCCATGACTAGCGGGAGTGCTGATGAGCAGTTCTTC	CASSPLRSMTSGSADEQFF
TRBV6-2/TRBV6-3	few	NA	TRBJ2-7	13	TGTGCCAGCAGTACTCTAGACTCCTACGAGCAGTACTTC	CASSTLDSYEQYF
TRBV12-3/TRBV12-4	NA	NA	TRBJ2-1	15	TGTGCCAGCAGTTTATCCCTAAGCGGGTTCAATGAGCAGTTCTTC	CASSLSLSGFNEQFF
TRBV27	many	NA	TRBJ2-5	13	TGTGCCAGCAGTTTATTTCTAGGAGAGACCCAGTACTTC	CASSLFLGETQYF
TRBV7-9	many	NA	TRBJ1-5	13	TGTGCCAGCAGCTTAATTAGCAATCAGCCCCAGCATTTT	CASSLISNQPQHF